Below are 7 T cell receptor beta chains sequenced from a single sample in a study of blood T cells in healthy people across ages. A second PCR, run for about 7 to 11 cycles, used a sample-barcoded 5' primer plus a J-beta primer mix. TCRdb recomputed calls from the 5' RACE reads with MiXCR, one row per CDR3 protein. The top ten hold roughly 23% of the sample, which has some 1,800,000 distinct CDR3 sequences, about two fifths seen once. The sequenced sample consisted of blood. The receptors stem from a human donor in good health.

This clonotype has a handful of counts. The chain combines TRBV4-3 with TRBJ1-6; D ambiguous. The CDR3 spans 14 residues. The germline CDR1 and CDR2 sequences are LGHNA and YSLEER. V was trimmed by 5 bases and J by 8 bases, leaving 13 bases between them. CDR3 DNA sequence: TGCGCCAGCAGCGAAGCCCTCCTGGATTCACCCCTCCACTTT. Translated, it gives CASSEALLDSPLHF.

This sequence joins TRBV7-9 and TRBJ1-2; tentative D call: TRBD1 (6 bases). V lost 5 bases and J 4 bases, leaving 20 bases between the germline ends. Per germline, CDR1 SEHNR and CDR2 FQNEAQ (reference sequence). This CDR3 comprises 16 residues. The CDR3 coding sequence is TGTGCCAGCAGCGCCAGCACAGGGCAGAGGGCCTATGGCTACACCTTC. Protein: CASSASTGQRAYGYTF. The whole variable domain, filled in from reference TRBV7-9 and TRBJ1-2, reads DTGVSQNPRHKITKRGQNVTFRCDPISEHNRLYWYRQTLGQGPEFLTYFQNEAQLEKSRLLSDRFSAERPKGSFSTLEIQRTEQGDSAMYLCASSASTGQRAYGYTFGSGTRLTVV.

The chain has TRBV4-1 and TRBJ1-1, with unresolved D. Trimming pared 0 bases from V and 0 bases from J, leaving 5 bases between. The CDR3 sequence is 14 residues long. From germline, CDR1 is MGHRA and CDR2 YSYEKL. Written as DNA, the CDR3 is TGCGCCAGCAGCCAAGAGTATCTGAACACTGAAGCTTTCTTT. Translating gives CASSQEYLNTEAFF.

The CDR3 reads CASSHSGEGPQHF. The CDR3 bases are TGTGCCAGCAGCCACAGTGGGGAGGGGCCCCAGCATTTT. The chain joins TRBV4-2 to TRBJ1-5; D remains ambiguous. Germline CDR1 is LGHNA and CDR2 is YNFKEQ. V lost 3 bases, J lost 9 bases, and 12 bases lay in between. The CDR3 length is 13 residues.

This clonotype was recorded a few times. The chain uses TRBV7-2 and TRBJ2-3, with D possibly being TRBD2 (6 bases). CDR3 length: 12 amino acids. CDR1 and CDR2 from the germline V gene are SGHTA and FQGNSA. Between the trimmed V and J ends, which lost 2 bases and 12 bases, there was a span of 12 bases. The CDR3 loop is CASSLSREDQYF. Written as DNA, the CDR3 is TGTGCCAGCAGCTTAAGCAGGGAGGATCAGTATTTT.

The chain combines TRBV20-1 with TRBJ1-2; 7 positions agree with TRBD1. Germline trimming cut 6 bases from V and 8 bases from J; bases unmatched to any gene: 12. CDR1 and CDR2 (germline): DFQATT, SNEGSKA (reference sequence). The CDR3 has 13 residues. Written as DNA, the CDR3 is TGCAGTGCCACCGACAGGGTGGCCTGGGGCTACACCTTC. It translates to CSATDRVAWGYTF.

This clonotype showed up just a few times. The chain couples TRBV20-1 to TRBJ2-1; TRBD2 aligns across 7 bases. The J segment lost 7 bases and the V segment lost 4 bases, leaving 13 bases of the junction unmatched. Germline lookup yields CDR1 DFQATT and CDR2 SNEGSKA (reference sequence). This CDR3 spans 15 amino acids. The CDR3, as DNA: TGCAGTGCTATTCCGCTAGCGGCTGGGTGGAATGAGCAGTTCTTC. Translated, it gives CSAIPLAAGWNEQFF.